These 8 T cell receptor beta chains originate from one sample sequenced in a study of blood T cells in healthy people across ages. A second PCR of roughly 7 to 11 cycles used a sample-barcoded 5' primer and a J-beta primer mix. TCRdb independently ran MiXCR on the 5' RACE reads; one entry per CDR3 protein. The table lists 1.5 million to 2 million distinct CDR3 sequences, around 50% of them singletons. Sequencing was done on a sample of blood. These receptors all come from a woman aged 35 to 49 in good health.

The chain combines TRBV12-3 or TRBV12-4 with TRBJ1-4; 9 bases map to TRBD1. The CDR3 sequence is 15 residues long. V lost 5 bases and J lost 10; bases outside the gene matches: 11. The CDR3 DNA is TGTGCCAGCAGTCTGGACAGGGGATCGTCCGCAAAACTGTTTTTT. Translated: CASSLDRGSSAKLFF.

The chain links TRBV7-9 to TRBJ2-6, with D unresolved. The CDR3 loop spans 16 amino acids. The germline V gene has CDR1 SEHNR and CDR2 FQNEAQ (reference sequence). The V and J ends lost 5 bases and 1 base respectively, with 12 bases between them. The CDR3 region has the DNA TGTGCCAGCAGCCCCCGACAATTGTCTGGGGCCAACGTCCTGACTTTC. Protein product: CASSPRQLSGANVLTF.

DNA of the CDR3: TGCGCCAGCAGCCAGAATACAGGGCCCTCCTACAATGAGCAGTTCTTC. Encoded protein: CASSQNTGPSYNEQFF. The V call is TRBV5-1, the J call TRBJ2-1; tentatively, D is TRBD1 (6 bases). The CDR3 is 16 residues long. V gave up 4 bases and J gave up 0 bases, with 14 bases separating them. Looked up from germline, CDR1 is SGHRS and CDR2 is YFSETQ.

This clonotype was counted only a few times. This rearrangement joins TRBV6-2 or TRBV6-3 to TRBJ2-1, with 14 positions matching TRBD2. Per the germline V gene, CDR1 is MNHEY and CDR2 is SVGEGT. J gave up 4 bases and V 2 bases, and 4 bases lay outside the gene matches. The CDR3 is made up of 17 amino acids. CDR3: CASSYQTSGGDYNEQFF. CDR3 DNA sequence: TGTGCCAGCAGTTACCAGACTAGCGGGGGGGATTACAATGAGCAGTTCTTC.

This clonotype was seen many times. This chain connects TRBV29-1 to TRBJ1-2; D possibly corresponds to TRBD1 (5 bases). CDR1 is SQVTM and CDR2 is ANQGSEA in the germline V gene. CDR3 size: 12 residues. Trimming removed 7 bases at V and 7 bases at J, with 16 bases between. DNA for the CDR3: TGCAGCGCTAGCCGGGACGCCCTTGGCTACACCTTC. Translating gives CSASRDALGYTF.

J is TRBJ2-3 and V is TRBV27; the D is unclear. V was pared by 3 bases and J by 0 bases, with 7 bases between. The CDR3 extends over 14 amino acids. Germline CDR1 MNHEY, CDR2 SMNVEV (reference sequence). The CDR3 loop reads CASSLHKSTDTQYF. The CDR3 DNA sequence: TGTGCCAGCAGTTTGCACAAAAGCACAGATACGCAGTATTTT.

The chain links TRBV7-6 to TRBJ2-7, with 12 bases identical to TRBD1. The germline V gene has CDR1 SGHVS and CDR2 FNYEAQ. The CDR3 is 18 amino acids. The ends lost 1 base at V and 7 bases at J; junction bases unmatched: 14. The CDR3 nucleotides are TGTGCCAGCAGCTTAGAAAACGCCCGGGACAGGGGGCTTAATGAGCAGTACTTC. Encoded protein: CASSLENARDRGLNEQYF.

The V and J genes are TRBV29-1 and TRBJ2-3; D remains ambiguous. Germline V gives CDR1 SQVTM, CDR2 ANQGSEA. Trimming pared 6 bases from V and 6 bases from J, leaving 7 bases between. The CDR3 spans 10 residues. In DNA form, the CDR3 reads TGCAGCGTCTGGGTGGATACGCAGTATTTT. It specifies CSVWVDTQYF.